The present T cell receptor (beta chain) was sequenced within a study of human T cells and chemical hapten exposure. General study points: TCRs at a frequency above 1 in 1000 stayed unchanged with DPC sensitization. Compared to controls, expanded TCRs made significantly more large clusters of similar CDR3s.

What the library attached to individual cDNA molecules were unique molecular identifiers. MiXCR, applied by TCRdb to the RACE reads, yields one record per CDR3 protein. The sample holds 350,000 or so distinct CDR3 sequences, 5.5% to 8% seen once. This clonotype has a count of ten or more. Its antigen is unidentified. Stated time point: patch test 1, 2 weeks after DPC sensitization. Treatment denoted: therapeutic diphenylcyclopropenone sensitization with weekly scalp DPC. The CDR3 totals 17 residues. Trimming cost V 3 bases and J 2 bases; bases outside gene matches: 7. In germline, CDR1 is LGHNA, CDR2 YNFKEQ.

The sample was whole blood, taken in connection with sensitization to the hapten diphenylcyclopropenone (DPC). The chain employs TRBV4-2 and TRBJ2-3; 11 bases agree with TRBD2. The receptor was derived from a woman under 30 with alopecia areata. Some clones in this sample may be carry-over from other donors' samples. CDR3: CASSQDPSGGYTDTQYF. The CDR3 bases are TGTGCCAGCAGCCAGGATCCTAGCGGGGGGTACACAGATACGCAGTATTTT.